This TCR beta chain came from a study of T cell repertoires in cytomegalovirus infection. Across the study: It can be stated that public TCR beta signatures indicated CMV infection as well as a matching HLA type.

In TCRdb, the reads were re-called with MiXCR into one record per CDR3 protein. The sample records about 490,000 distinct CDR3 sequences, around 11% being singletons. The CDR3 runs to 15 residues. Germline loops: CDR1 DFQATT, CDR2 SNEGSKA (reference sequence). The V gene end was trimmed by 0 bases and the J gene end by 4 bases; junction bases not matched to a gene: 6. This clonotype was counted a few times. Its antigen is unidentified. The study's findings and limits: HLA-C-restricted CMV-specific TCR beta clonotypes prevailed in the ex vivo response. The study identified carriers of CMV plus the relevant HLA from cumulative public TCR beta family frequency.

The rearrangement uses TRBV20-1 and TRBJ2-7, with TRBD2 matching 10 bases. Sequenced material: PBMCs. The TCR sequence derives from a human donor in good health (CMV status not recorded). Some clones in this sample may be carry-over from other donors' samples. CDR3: CSARDGGSGRYEQYF. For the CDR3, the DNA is TGCAGTGCTAGAGACGGTGGTAGCGGGAGGTACGAGCAGTACTTC.